This T cell receptor beta chain was obtained from a study of T cells after yellow fever vaccination. Looking at the study overall: The fractions with low cell numbers were processed using SMART-Seq v4 Ultra Low Input. General study points: Most clones from primary vaccination resurfaced after the booster (approximately 95% CD4, 70% to 90% CD8). The appearance of a small share of clonotypes in both CD4 and CD8 compartments was observed.

Germline loops: CDR1 SGHDT, CDR2 YYEEEE. The CDR3 runs 13 residues. Deletions cut 2 bases from V and 8 bases from J, with 11 bases between. Of note for this clonotype: Its cognate antigen is unknown.

In making TCR cDNA, 5'RACE template switching added a universal primer site and UMIs to it. TCRdb re-called the 5' RACE reads through MiXCR, storing one row per CDR3 protein. Among about 400,000 distinct CDR3 sequences listed, about 9.9% were seen once. This specimen was PBMCs, taken on the day of the first yellow fever vaccination. This TCR was recovered from a man younger than 35 who received the YFV17D yellow fever vaccine. The genes are TRBV5-6 and TRBJ2-1; possible D gene TRBD2, 6 bases. As DNA, the CDR3 is TGTGCCAGCAGCTTCTCGCGGGGTGATGAGCAGTTCTTC. As protein: CASSFSRGDEQFF.